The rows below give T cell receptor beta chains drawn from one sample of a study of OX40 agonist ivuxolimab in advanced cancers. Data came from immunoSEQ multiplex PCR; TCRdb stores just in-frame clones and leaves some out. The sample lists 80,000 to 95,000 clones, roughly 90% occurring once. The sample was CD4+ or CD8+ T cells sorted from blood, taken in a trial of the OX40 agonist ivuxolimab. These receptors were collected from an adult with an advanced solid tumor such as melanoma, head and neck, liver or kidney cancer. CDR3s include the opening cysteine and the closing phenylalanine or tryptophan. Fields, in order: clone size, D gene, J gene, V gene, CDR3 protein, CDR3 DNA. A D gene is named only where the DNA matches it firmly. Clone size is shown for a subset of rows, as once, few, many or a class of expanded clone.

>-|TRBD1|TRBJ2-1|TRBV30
CAWSPTGQGRGQRQFF
TGTGCCTGGAGTCCAACTGGACAGGGGAGAGGGCAACGGCAGTTCTTC
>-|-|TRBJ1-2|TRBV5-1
CASSLEGGTSYGYTF
TGCGCCAGCAGCTTGGAGGGGGGGACCTCCTATGGCTACACCTTC
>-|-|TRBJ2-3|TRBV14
CASSQERIITQYF
TGTGCCAGCAGCCAAGAAAGGATCATTACGCAGTATTTT
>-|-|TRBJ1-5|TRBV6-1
CASSEGYTVGQPQHF
TGTGCCAGCAGTGAAGGTTACACGGTTGGGCAGCCCCAGCATTTT
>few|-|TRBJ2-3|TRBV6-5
CASRRDFTDTQYF
TGTGCCAGCAGAAGGGACTTCACAGATACGCAGTATTTT
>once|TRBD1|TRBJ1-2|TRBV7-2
CASSLGQGNGYGYTF
TGTGCCAGCAGCCTCGGACAGGGGAACGGCTATGGCTACACCTTC
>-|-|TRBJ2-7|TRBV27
CASSFGGPSTYEQYF
TGTGCCAGCAGTTTTGGGGGACCCTCCACCTACGAGCAGTACTTC
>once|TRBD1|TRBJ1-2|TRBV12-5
CASGYLGQEYGYTF
TGTGCTAGTGGTTACCTGGGACAGGAGTATGGCTACACCTTC
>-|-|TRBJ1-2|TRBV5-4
CASNPGGAGGGYTF
TGTGCCAGCAACCCGGGGGGGGCCGGGGGTGGCTACACCTTC
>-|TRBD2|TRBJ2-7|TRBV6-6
CASTPSLAGSYEQYF
TGTGCCAGCACCCCTAGCCTAGCGGGGTCCTACGAGCAGTACTTC
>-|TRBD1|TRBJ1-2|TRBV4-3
CASSQTYPSTGGSGYTF
TGCGCCAGCAGCCAAACCTACCCCTCTACAGGGGGCTCGGGCTACACCTTC
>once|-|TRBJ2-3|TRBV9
CASSPETLGPTDTQYF
TGTGCCAGCAGCCCCGAAACGTTGGGGCCCACAGATACGCAGTATTTT
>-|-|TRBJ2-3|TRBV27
CASSGLGTDTQYF
TGTGCCAGCAGCGGCCTTGGCACAGATACGCAGTATTTT
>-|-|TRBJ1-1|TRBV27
CASSFNGGNTEAFF
TGTGCCAGCAGTTTTAACGGGGGGAACACTGAAGCTTTCTTT
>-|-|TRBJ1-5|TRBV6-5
CASSYKGVQPQHF
TGTGCCAGCAGTTACAAGGGGGTACAGCCCCAGCATTTT
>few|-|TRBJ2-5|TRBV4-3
CASSQHVGQETQYF
TGCGCCAGCAGCCAACATGTCGGGCAAGAGACCCAGTACTTC
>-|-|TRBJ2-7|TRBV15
CATSRSRVSSYEQYF
TGTGCCACCAGCAGATCACGGGTAAGCTCCTACGAGCAGTACTTC
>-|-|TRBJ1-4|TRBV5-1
CASSLAAGSNEKLFF
TGCGCCAGCAGCTTGGCGGCAGGGTCGAATGAAAAACTGTTTTTT
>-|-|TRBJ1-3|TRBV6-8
CASSAPPGGNTIYF
TGTGCCAGCAGTGCCCCGCCCGGTGGAAACACCATATATTTT
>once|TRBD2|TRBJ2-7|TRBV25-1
CASSEDGTSFSEQYF
TGTGCCAGCAGTGAAGATGGGACTAGCTTCTCCGAGCAGTACTTC
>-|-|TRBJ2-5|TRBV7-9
CASSLAGETQYF
TGTGCCAGCAGCTTAGCCGGAGAGACCCAGTACTTC
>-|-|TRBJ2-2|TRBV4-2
CASSQIDSGTGELFF
TGTGCCAGCAGCCAAATAGACAGTGGCACCGGGGAGCTGTTTTTT